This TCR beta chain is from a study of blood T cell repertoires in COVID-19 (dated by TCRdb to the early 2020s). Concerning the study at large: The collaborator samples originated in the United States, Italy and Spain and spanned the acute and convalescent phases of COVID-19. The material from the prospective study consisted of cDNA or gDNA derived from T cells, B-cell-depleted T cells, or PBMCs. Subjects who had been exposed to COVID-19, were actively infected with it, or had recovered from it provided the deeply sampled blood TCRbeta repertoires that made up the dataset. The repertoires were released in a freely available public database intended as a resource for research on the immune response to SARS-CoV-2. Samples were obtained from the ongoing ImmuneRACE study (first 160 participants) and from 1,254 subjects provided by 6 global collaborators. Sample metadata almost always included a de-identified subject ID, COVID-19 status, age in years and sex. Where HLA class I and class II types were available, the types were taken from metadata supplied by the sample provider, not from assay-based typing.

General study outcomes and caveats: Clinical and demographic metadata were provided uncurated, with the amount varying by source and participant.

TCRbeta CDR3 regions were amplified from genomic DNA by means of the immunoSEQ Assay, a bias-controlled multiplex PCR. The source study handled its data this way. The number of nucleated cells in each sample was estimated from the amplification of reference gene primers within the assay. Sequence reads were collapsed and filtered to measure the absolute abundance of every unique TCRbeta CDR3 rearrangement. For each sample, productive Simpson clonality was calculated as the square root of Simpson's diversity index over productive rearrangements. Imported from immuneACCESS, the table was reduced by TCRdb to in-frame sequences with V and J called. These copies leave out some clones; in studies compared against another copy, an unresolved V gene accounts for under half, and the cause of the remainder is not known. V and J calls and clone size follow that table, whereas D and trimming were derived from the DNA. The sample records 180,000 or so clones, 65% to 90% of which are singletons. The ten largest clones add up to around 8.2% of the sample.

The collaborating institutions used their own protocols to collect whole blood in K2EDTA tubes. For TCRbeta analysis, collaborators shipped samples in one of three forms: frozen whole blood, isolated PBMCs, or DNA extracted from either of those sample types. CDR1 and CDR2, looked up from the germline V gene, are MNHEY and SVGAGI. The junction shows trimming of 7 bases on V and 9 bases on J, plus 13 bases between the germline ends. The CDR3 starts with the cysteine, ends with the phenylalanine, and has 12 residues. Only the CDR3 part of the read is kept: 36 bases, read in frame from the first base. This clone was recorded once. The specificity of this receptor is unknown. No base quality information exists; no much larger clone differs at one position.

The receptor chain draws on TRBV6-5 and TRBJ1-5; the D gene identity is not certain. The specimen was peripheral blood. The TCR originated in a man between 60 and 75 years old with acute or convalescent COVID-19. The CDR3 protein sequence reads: CASNPSFPPQHF. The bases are TGTGCCAGCAACCCTAGCTTTCCGCCCCAGCATTTT.